The entry below gives a single TCR beta chain sequence along with its context. What it binds is unknown. Germline-derived CDR1 and CDR2 are MNHNY and SVGAGI (reference sequence). The CDR3 spans 12 residues. From the 5' RACE reads, TCRdb lists one entry per CDR3 protein and no DNA. The table for this sample gives around 380,000 distinct CDR3 sequences. The entry originates in a study of T cells expressing NK-cell markers. Looking at the study overall: Sorted CD3+CD56-NKG2C+, CD3+CD56+NKG2C+ and CD3+CD56+NKG2C- T cells supplied the TCR beta repertoires. Just one sequenced donor of eight was HCMV-seronegative, while seven were seropositive.

General study points: Several donors showed these clonotypes also leading the CD3+CD56-NKG2C+ fraction. Six or seven donors had dominant NKG2C+ clonotypes that comprised about 1.0-8% of their CD8+ T cells.

This receptor was identified in a woman between 50 and 59 years old in good health. The chain has TRBV6-6 and TRBJ2-7; TCRdb reports TRBD1, a call that lacks DNA to check it against. Sequencing was done on a sample of blood T cells: a sorted CD56 or NKG2C T cell subset, CD4+ or CD8+ T cells, or bulk PBMC T cells (not recorded which). The CDR3 region is CASNRGMDEQYF.